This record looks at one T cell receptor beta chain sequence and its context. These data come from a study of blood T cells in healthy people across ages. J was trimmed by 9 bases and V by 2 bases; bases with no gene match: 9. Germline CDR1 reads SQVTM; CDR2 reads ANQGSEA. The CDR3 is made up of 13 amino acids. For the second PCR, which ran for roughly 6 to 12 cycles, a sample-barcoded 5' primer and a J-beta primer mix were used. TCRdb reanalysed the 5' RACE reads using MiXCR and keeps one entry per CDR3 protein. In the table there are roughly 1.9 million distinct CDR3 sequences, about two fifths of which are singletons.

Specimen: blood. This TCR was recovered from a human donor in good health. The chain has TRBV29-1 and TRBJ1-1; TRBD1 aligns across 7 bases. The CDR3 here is CSVETGASSQAFF. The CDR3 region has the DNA TGCAGCGTTGAAACAGGGGCTTCCTCCCAAGCTTTCTTT.